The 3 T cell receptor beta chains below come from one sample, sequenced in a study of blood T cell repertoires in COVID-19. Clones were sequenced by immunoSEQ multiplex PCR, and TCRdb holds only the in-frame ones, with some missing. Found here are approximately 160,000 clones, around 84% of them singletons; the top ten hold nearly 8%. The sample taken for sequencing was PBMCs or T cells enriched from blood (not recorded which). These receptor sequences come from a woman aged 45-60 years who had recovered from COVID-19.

The DNA for the CDR3 is TGTGCCAGCAGCTCGAGTGGGTCGCGCGTAGCAAGGGGCTACACCTTC. Translated, it gives CASSSSGSRVARGYTF. The chain combines TRBV5-4 with TRBJ1-2; no firm D call. V lost 3 bases and J lost 8, with 23 bases in between. The CDR3 length is 16 residues. Germline V gene lookup returns CDR1 SGHNT and CDR2 YYREEE (reference sequence).

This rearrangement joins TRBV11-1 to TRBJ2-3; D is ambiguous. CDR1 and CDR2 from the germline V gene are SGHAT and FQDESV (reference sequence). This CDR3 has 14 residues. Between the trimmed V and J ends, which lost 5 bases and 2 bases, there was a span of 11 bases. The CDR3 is CASSPLRFTDTQYF. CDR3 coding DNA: TGTGCCAGCAGCCCCCTTAGATTCACAGATACGCAGTATTTT.

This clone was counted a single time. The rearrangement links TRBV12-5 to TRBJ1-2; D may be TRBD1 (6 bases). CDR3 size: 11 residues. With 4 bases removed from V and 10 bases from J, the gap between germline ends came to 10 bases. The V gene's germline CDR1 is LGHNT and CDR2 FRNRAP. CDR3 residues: CASGSTGIYTF. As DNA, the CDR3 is TGTGCTAGTGGTTCGACAGGAATCTACACCTTC.